The 5 T cell receptor beta chains reported below all come from one sample, sequenced in a study of T cell repertoires in cytomegalovirus infection. Each CDR3 protein gets one entry after TCRdb re-called the reads with MiXCR. The table has about 770,000 distinct CDR3 sequences, 25% to 30% seen once; the top ten hold about an eighth. These receptors have no known antigen. Sequences were derived from cultured CD8+ T cells from PBMCs, sampled from culture after CMV antigen stimulation. Receptors originate from a human donor in good health (CMV status not recorded). Some clones in this sample may be carry-over from other donors' samples.

This clonotype was seen only a few times. The chain carries TRBV7-6 and TRBJ2-1, with D perhaps being TRBD1 or TRBD2 (5 bases each). The CDR3 length is 16 residues. The germline V and J ends were trimmed by 4 bases and 13 bases, with 26 bases remaining between them. Germline CDR1 is SGHVS and CDR2 is FNYEAQ. CDR3 nucleotides: TGTGCCAGCAGCTCGACCGGTGGGGGATTAGGAGAAGAACAGTTCTTC. It specifies CASSSTGGGLGEEQFF.

The chain links TRBV27 to TRBJ2-1; D gene unclear. The ends were cut back, 4 bases at V and 4 bases at J, with 8 bases in the middle. Germline V gene sequence: CDR1 MNHEY, CDR2 SMNVEV (reference sequence). CDR3 length equals 13 residues. The CDR3 DNA reads TGTGCCAGCAGTTCCGCCGCATACAATGAGCAGTTCTTC. It specifies CASSSAAYNEQFF.

This clonotype came up once. The chain uses TRBV20-1 and TRBJ2-7; TRBD1 matches 7 bases. Per the germline V gene, CDR1 is DFQATT and CDR2 is SNEGSKA (reference sequence). The CDR3 is made up of 12 amino acids. The J segment lost 1 base and the V segment lost 6 bases, leaving 3 bases of the junction unmatched. CDR3 sequence (DNA): TGCAGTGCCCTGACAGGGTCCTACGAGCAGTACTTC. It is translated as CSALTGSYEQYF.

This clonotype came up a few times. This sequence joins TRBV19 and TRBJ2-7; maybe TRBD2 (7 bases). Germline V gene sequence: CDR1 LNHDA, CDR2 SQIVND (reference sequence). This CDR3 has 14 amino acids. The V gene lost 7 bases and the J gene lost 3 bases, with 16 bases spanning the gap. The chain's CDR3 is CASMAGASGYEQYF. The CDR3 DNA follows: TGTGCCAGTATGGCGGGGGCAAGCGGCTACGAGCAGTACTTC. The complete variable domain, with remaining parts taken from reference TRBV19 and TRBJ2-7, reads DGGITQSPKYLFRKEGQNVTLSCEQNLNHDAMYWYRQDPGQGLRLIYYSQIVNDFQKGDIAEGYSVSREKKESFPLTVTSAQKNPTAFYLCASMAGASGYEQYFGPGTRLTVT.

This chain connects TRBV11-2 to TRBJ2-7, with 11 bases lining up with TRBD2. Germline values: CDR1 SGHAT, CDR2 FQNNGV. CDR3 length equals 20 residues. Trimming at V came to 3 bases and at J to 0 bases, leaving 16 bases not matched to a gene. CDR3 bases: TGTGCCAGCAGCTTGGCCTGGTACCCTAGCGGGGGGTTAGACTCCTACGAGCAGTACTTC. Its translation is CASSLAWYPSGGLDSYEQYF.